Detailed here is one TCR beta chain. No antigen is known for it. These data originate in a study of T cell responses to AZD1222 COVID-19 vaccine. Study-level results: Among the donors, most were white British and more were female, and clonal diversity was possibly underestimated. Repertoire collection took place solely once the T cell response had peaked. Among AZD1222 vaccinees, only 5 or 6 were seropositive at baseline.

Trimming removed 5 bases at V and 4 bases at J, with 12 bases between. The length of the CDR3 is 13 residues. Germline loops: CDR1 SGHTA, CDR2 FQGTGA. Clones were read by immunoSEQ multiplex PCR, and TCRdb kept only the in-frame ones, dropping some. The table has roughly 180,000 clones, 90% seen once; the top ten hold roughly 3.1%. The J gene is TRBJ2-7, the V gene TRBV7-3; no definite D call. The clonotype originates from an adult in good health. Sample: peripheral blood, taken on day 0 of AZD1222 vaccination. The CDR3 spells CASSRQGSYEQYF. The CDR3 DNA follows: TGTGCCAGCAGCCGACAAGGCTCATACGAGCAGTACTTC. Variable domain in full (rest from reference TRBV7-3 and TRBJ2-7): GAGVSQTPSNKVTEKGKYVELRCDPISGHTALYWYRQSLGQGPEFLIYFQGTGAADDSGLPNDRFFAVRPEGSVSTLKIQRTERGDSAVYLCASSRQGSYEQYFGPGTRLTVT.